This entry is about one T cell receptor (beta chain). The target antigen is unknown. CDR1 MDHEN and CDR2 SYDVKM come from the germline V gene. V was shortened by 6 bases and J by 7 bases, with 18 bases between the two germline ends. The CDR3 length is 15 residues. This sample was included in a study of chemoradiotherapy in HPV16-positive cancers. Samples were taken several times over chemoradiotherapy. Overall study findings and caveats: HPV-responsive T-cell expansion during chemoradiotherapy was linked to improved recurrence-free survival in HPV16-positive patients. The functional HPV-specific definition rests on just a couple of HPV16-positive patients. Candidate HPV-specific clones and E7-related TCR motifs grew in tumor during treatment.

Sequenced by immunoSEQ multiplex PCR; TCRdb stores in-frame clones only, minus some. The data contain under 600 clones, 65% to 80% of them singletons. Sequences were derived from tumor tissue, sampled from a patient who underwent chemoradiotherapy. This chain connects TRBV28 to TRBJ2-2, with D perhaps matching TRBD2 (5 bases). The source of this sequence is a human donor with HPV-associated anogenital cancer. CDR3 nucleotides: TGTGCCAGCAGCAGTGACGGGGTACTGGACGGGGAGCTGTTTTTT. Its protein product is CASSSDGVLDGELFF.